The sample holds one count of the clone carrying this T cell receptor (beta chain). This entry belongs to a study of blood T cell repertoires in COVID-19. This CDR3 has 15 residues. CDR1 is SGDLS and CDR2 is YYNGEE in the germline V gene. The V gene end was trimmed by 3 bases and the J gene end by 1 base; junction bases not matched to a gene: 2. Authors' analysis steps: Amplification with reference gene primers provided the estimates of nucleated cell counts. Only in-frame clones appear in the TCRdb table, and some are missing; sequencing was by immunoSEQ multiplex PCR. V and J calls and clone size are as listed in that table; D and trimming were resolved from the DNA. The data show roughly 75,000 clones, around 90% seen once.

The TCR comes from a human donor in a cohort sampled during active COVID-19. Sequencing was carried out using peripheral blood. This sequence joins TRBV9 and TRBJ2-3; 10 bases fit TRBD2. The CDR3 DNA reads as TGTGCCAGCAGCGCCAGCGGGGGGGGCACAGATACGCAGTATTTT. Encoded protein: CASSASGGGTDTQYF.